These 9 T cell receptor beta chains came from one sample sequenced in a study of T cell responses to AZD1222 COVID-19 vaccine. TCRdb's copy holds only in-frame clones and misses some; the assay was immunoSEQ multiplex PCR. The table lists about 84,000 clones, 90% to 95% of them singletons. Specimen: peripheral blood, collected 28 days after the second AZD1222 dose. The origin of the receptors is an adult who received the AZD1222 COVID-19 vaccine.

The chain is built from TRBV19 and TRBJ2-1; 7 bases align to TRBD1. Per the germline V gene, CDR1 is LNHDA and CDR2 is SQIVND (reference sequence). The junction had 6 bases not matched to a gene; V was cut back by 7 bases and J by 0 bases. The CDR3 is 15 residues long. DNA for the CDR3: TGTGCCAGTACCTTGACAGGGAGCTCCTACAATGAGCAGTTCTTC. Protein: CASTLTGSSYNEQFF.

The rearrangement uses TRBV5-4 and TRBJ1-1, with D perhaps matching TRBD1 (5 bases). Between the trimmed V and J ends, which lost 4 bases and 0 bases, there was a span of 10 bases. Germline V gives CDR1 SGHNT, CDR2 YYREEE (reference sequence). This CDR3 is built from 14 residues. The CDR3 region has the DNA TGTGCCAGCAGCCCAGACAGCATGAACACTGAAGCTTTCTTT. It specifies CASSPDSMNTEAFF.

This clone was detected a few times. The chain couples TRBV5-1 to TRBJ2-7; 7 nucleotides line up with TRBD1. V lost 4 bases to trimming and J lost 0 bases; unmatched junction nucleotides: 4. Per germline, CDR1 SGHRS and CDR2 YFSETQ. CDR3 size: 14 residues. The CDR3 loop reads CASSGSGGSYEQYF. In nucleotides, the CDR3 is TGCGCCAGCAGCGGCTCAGGGGGCTCCTACGAGCAGTACTTC. The full variable domain, in which reference TRBV5-1 and TRBJ2-7 provide the parts outside the CDR3, is KAGVTQTPRYLIKTRGQQVTLSCSPISGHRSVSWYQQTPGQGLQFLFEYFSETQRNKGNFPGRFSGRQFSNSRSEMNVSTLELGDSALYLCASSGSGGSYEQYFGPGTRLTVT.

The V call is TRBV28, the J call TRBJ1-2, with TRBD1 identical over 8 bases. CDR1 is MDHEN, CDR2 SYDVKM, per germline. J gave up 2 bases and V 6 bases, and 5 bases lay outside the gene matches. This CDR3 region has 14 residues. CDR3 sequence (DNA): TGTGCCAGCAGCCCGGGACAGGTCAACTATGGCTACACCTTC. Translating it yields CASSPGQVNYGYTF.

V gene TRBV5-6 combines with J gene TRBJ2-7, with D hard to call. Germline assignment: CDR1 SGHDT and CDR2 YYEEEE. This CDR3 has 15 amino acids. V gave up 5 bases and J gave up 2 bases, with 17 bases separating them. The CDR3 DNA is TGTGCCAGCAGTCCAAACGGGTTTCTCCCCTACGAGCAGTACTTC. It encodes CASSPNGFLPYEQYF.

The chain employs TRBV9 and TRBJ2-3; weak D call: TRBD2 (5 bases). Germline CDR1 SGDLS, CDR2 YYNGEE. The CDR3 loop spans 17 amino acids. Deletions cut 2 bases from V and 2 bases from J, with 18 bases between. Here the CDR3 reads CASSVNPAAENTDTQYF. In nucleotides, the CDR3 is TGTGCCAGCAGCGTCAACCCCGCAGCGGAAAACACAGATACGCAGTATTTT.

The CDR3 here is CASRSRQAEAFF. The CDR3 nucleotides read TGTGCCAGCAGATCGAGACAGGCGGAAGCTTTCTTT. This chain connects TRBV12-3 or TRBV12-4 to TRBJ1-1; the D gene is possibly TRBD1 (6 bases). Trimming stripped 6 bases from V and 8 bases from J, with 13 bases between. The CDR3 sequence is 12 residues long.

The CDR3 DNA sequence: TGTGCCACCAGTGATTCAAAGGGCACAGATACGCAGTATTTT. Translating gives CATSDSKGTDTQYF. The J gene is TRBJ2-3, the V gene TRBV24-1, with D uncertain. CDR3 length: 14 residues. Germline V gene sequence: CDR1 KGHDR, CDR2 SFDVKD. Trimming removed 2 bases at V and 1 base at J, with 6 bases between.

The chain uses TRBV11-2 and TRBJ2-3, with TRBD2 identical over 7 bases. CDR3 size: 16 residues. The V and J ends lost 5 bases and 4 bases, in that order; junction bases with no gene match: 12. Germline V gene lookup returns CDR1 SGHAT and CDR2 FQNNGV. The CDR3 spells CASSARGEGAPDTQYF. CDR3 nucleotides: TGTGCCAGCAGCGCGCGTGGGGAGGGAGCCCCAGATACGCAGTATTTT.